This T cell receptor beta chain was sequenced for a study of regulatory and conventional T cells in RAG deficiency. As regards this clone: The antigen is unknown.

Germline V gives CDR1 SGHAT, CDR2 FQNNGV. V lost 0 bases and J lost 8, with 10 bases in between. This CDR3 comprises 13 residues. Using immunoSEQ multiplex PCR, the repertoire was profiled, and TCRdb retains in-frame clones only, with some absent. The sample has 7,000 to 10,000 clones; approximately 94% are singletons. Whole-study findings and limits: Compared with controls, unique Treg TCR beta sequences dropped roughly 100-fold in Omenn syndrome and CID/AS. Patient subsets had shorter CDR3s; Omenn Treg-Tconv overlap exceeded 90%. These Omenn syndrome Treg sorts may hold peripherally activated cells instead.

Regulatory T cells were sorted from blood as CD4+ CD25-high CD127-low cells. A further study also used this sample, focusing on regulatory T cells. As that report states: The primer mix had 52 TRBV and 13 TRBJ primers.

This clonotype was obtained from a human donor in good health. The chain links TRBV11-2 to TRBJ1-2; D not resolved. Sequenced sample: CD127- CD25+ CD4+ Tregs sorted from blood. CDR3 DNA: TGTGCCAGCAGCTTAGATCGGGGAAGCGGCTACACCTTC. Its translation: CASSLDRGSGYTF.